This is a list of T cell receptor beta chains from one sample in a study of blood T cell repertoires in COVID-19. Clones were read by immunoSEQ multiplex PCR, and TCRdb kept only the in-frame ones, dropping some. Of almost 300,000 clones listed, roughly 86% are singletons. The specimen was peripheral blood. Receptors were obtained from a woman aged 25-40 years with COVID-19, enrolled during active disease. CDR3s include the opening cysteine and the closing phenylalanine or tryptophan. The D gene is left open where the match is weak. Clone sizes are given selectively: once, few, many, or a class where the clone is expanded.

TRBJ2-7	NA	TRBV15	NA	TGTGCCACCAGCCCGCTAGGCTCCTACGAGCAGTACTTC	CATSPLGSYEQYF
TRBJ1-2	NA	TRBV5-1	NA	TGCGCCAGCAGAGGGGCCAGGGAGGGCTATGGCTACACCTTC	CASRGAREGYGYTF
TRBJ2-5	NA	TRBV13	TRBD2	TGTGCCAGCAGCAAACTAGCGGGGGAGCTGGGTGAGACCCAGTACTTC	CASSKLAGELGETQYF
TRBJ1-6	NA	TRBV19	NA	TGTGCCACTGGAACAACAGGTGATTATAATTCACCCCTCCACTTT	CATGTTGDYNSPLHF
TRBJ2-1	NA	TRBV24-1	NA	TGTGCCACCAGTGAGAGGCGGGGCAATGAGCAGTTCTTC	CATSERRGNEQFF
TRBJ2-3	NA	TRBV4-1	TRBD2	TGCGCCAGCAGCCAAGTCCCTAGCGGTAGCACAGATACGCAGTATTTT	CASSQVPSGSTDTQYF
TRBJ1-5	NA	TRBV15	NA	TGTGCCACCAGCAGAGCGACGCCAGGGGAACAGCCCCAGCATTTT	CATSRATPGEQPQHF
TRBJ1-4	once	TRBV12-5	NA	TGTGCTAGTGGCACAAATGAAAAACTGTTTTTT	CASGTNEKLFF
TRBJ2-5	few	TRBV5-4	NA	TGTGCCAGCAGCCCGGAGGGGGGGGCGTCCCAGTACTTC	CASSPEGGASQYF
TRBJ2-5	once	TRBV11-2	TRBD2	TGTGCCAGCAGCCGGACTAGCGGCTTAGTCGAGACCCAGTACTTC	CASSRTSGLVETQYF
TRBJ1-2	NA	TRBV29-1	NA	TGCAGCGTTCCCGGGGATAGTAACTATGGCTACACCTTC	CSVPGDSNYGYTF
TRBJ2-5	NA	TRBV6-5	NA	TGTGCCAGCAGTCTAAGAAGGGACTTTCAAGAGACCCAGTACTTC	CASSLRRDFQETQYF
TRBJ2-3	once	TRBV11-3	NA	TGTGCCAGCAGCCCGGGCGGGGCTCCTACGCAGTATTTT	CASSPGGAPTQYF
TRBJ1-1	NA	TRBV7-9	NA	TGTGCCAGCCTGAGGGGGTGGGGTGAAGCTTTCTTT	CASLRGWGEAFF
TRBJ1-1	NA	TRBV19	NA	TGTGCCAGTAGTATCGGAGGCAGTCCCTACACTACTGAAGCTTTCTTT	CASSIGGSPYTTEAFF
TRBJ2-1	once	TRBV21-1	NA	TGTGCCAGCAGCTCCTGGGGGGGCCCCCCCAGTGAGCAGTTCTTC	CASSSWGGPPSEQFF
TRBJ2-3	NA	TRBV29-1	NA	TGCAGCGTTGTCGTAGGTCTCGGAACGGGTACGCAGTATTTT	CSVVVGLGTGTQYF
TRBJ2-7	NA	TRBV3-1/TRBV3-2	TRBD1	TGTGCCAGCAGCCATGGACAGGGCTCCTACGAGCAGTACTTC	CASSHGQGSYEQYF
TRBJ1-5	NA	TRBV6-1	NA	TGTGCCAGCAGTGAAGCGGGGGGTCTACGTCAGCCCCAGCATTTT	CASSEAGGLRQPQHF
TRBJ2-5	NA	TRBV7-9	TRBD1	TGTGCCAGCAGCTCTCCTAGGGACAGGTCAGAGACCCAGTACTTC	CASSSPRDRSETQYF
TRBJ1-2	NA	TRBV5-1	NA	TGCGCCAGCAGCTTGGTCCAGGGAGGGGACTATGGCTACACCTTC	CASSLVQGGDYGYTF
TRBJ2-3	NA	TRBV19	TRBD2	TGTGCCAGTAGTATAACAGCGGGGGCTAACACAGATACGCAGTATTTT	CASSITAGANTDTQYF
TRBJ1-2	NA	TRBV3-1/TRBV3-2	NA	TGTGCCAGCAGCCAAGATCAGAGGGTAGCTAACTATGGCTACACCTTC	CASSQDQRVANYGYTF
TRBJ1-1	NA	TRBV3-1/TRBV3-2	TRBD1	TGTGCCAGCAGCTGGGACAGGAACACTGAAGCTTTCTTT	CASSWDRNTEAFF
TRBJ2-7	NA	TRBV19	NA	TGTGCCGTAGGAGGGACGGACTCCCGGTCCTACGAGCAGTACTTC	CAVGGTDSRSYEQYF